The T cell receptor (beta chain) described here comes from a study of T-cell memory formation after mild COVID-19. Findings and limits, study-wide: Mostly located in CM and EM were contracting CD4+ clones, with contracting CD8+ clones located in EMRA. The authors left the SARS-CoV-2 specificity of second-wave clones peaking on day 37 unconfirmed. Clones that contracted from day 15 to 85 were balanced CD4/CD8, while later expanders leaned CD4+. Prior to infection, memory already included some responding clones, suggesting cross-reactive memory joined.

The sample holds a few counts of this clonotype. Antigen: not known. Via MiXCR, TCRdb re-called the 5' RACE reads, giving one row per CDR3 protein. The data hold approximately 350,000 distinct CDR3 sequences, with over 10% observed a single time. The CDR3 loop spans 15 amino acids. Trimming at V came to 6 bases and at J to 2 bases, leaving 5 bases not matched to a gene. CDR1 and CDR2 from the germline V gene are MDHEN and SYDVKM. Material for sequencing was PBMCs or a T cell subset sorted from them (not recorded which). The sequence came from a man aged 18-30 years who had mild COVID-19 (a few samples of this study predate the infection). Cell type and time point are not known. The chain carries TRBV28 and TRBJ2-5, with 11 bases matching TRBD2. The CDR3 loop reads CASSIAGGRQETQYF. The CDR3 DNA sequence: TGTGCCAGCAGCATAGCGGGGGGGCGGCAAGAGACCCAGTACTTC.